This T cell receptor beta chain was obtained from a study of T cells in Graves' hyperthyroidism and ophthalmopathy. This clonotype has a handful of counts. Its specificity is not known. There are 14 residues in the CDR3. Trimming cost V 6 bases and J 5 bases; bases outside gene matches: 8. Per germline, CDR1 MNHEY and CDR2 SMNVEV (reference sequence). RNA transcripts yielded amplified TCR beta CDR3 regions. First-round RT-PCR targeting the TCR CDR3 was performed with the HTBI primer set. In TCRdb, the multiplex PCR reads were re-called with MiXCR into one record per CDR3 protein. The table shows 500,000 to 600,000 distinct CDR3 sequences, with about 46% occurring only once. Study findings and constraints: Blood also showed most of the thyroid clonotypes that were expanded above 0.001.

The chain links TRBV27 to TRBJ2-7; 9 nucleotides agree with TRBD2. The receptor was isolated from an adult woman with Graves' disease, either hyperthyroidism or ophthalmopathy (not recorded which). Material for sequencing was peripheral blood or thyroid tissue (not recorded which). The CDR3 reads CASRSGTSFHEQYF. Here the CDR3 DNA reads TGTGCCAGCAGATCCGGGACTAGCTTCCACGAGCAGTACTTC.